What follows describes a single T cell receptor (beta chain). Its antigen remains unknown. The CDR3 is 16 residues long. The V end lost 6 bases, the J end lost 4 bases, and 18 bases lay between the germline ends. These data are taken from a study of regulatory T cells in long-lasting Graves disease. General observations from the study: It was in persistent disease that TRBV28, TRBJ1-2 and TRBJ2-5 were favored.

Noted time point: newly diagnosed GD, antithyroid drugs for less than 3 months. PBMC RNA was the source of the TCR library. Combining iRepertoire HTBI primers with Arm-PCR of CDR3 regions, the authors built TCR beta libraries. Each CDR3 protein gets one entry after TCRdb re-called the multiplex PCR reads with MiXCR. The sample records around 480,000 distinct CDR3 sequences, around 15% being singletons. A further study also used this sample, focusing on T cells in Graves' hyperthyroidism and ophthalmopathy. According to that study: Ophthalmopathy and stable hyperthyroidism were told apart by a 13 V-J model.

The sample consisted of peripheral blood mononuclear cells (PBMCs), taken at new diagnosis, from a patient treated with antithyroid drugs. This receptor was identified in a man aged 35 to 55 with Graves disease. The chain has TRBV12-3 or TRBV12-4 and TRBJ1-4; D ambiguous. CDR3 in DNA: TGTGCCAGCAGCCCTCGTGGACTGACCGTTAATGAAAAACTGTTTTTT. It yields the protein CASSPRGLTVNEKLFF.